This T cell receptor beta chain is drawn from a study of T cell changes during pregnancy in multiple sclerosis. This table comes from immunoSEQ multiplex PCR, and its TCRdb copy is limited to in-frame clones, with some not included. The profile shows around 63,000 clones, roughly 90% of them singletons. CDR3 length: 16 amino acids. Trimming pared 0 bases from V and 2 bases from J, leaving 11 bases between. Germline-derived CDR1 and CDR2 are SGHRS and YFSETQ. The sample in question was peripheral blood, obtained in the third trimester of pregnancy. The chain combines TRBV5-1 with TRBJ2-2; possible D gene TRBD2, 6 bases. This clonotype was sampled from a female donor in good health, enrolled as a control in a pregnancy study. CDR3 sequence: CASSLAGGINTGELFF. For the CDR3, the DNA is TGCGCCAGCAGCTTGGCCGGAGGGATTAACACCGGGGAGCTGTTTTTT. The whole variable domain, filled in from reference TRBV5-1 and TRBJ2-2, reads KAGVTQTPRYLIKTRGQQVTLSCSPISGHRSVSWYQQTPGQGLQFLFEYFSETQRNKGNFPGRFSGRQFSNSRSEMNVSTLELGDSALYLCASSLAGGINTGELFFGEGSRLTVL.